The 9 T cell receptor beta chains below were found in one sample sequenced in a study of blood T cell repertoires in COVID-19. Profiling relied on immunoSEQ multiplex PCR, and the TCRdb table lists in-frame clones only, not all of them. The sample has some 250,000 clones, 88% seen once. Material: peripheral blood. Receptors were obtained from a young woman with acute or convalescent COVID-19.

About this clone itself: One junction end disagrees with the germline gene, perhaps due to a read error. The chain uses TRBV2 and TRBJ2-1; maybe TRBD2 (5 bases). This CDR3 spans 13 amino acids. Germline CDR1 SNHLY, CDR2 FYNNEI. The CDR3 coding sequence is TGTGCCACCAGTCTCGGAGGCCTCAATGAGCAGTTCTTC. Its protein product is CATSLGGLNEQFF.

This chain uses TRBV5-4 with TRBJ2-5, with TRBD2 matching 8 bases. This CDR3 spans 13 amino acids. Per germline, CDR1 SGHNT and CDR2 YYREEE (reference sequence). The V and J ends lost 5 bases and 3 bases, in that order; junction bases with no gene match: 3. The CDR3 here is CASRSLAEETQYF. The CDR3 DNA is TGTGCCAGCAGATCACTAGCGGAAGAGACCCAGTACTTC.

The CDR3 DNA is TGTGCCAGCAGTTATACAGGCTCCTACGAGCAGTACTTC. Amino acid sequence: CASSYTGSYEQYF. This sequence joins TRBV7-9 and TRBJ2-7; D possibly corresponds to TRBD1 (5 bases). V was cut by 6 bases and J by 0 bases, with 9 bases left in between. The CDR3 length is 13 residues. The germline gives CDR1 SEHNR, CDR2 FQNEAQ (reference sequence).

The chain joins TRBV9 to TRBJ2-2, with 7 bases aligning to TRBD2. Trimming removed 3 bases from V and 6 bases from J; junction bases left unmatched: 8. Germline V CDR1 and CDR2: SGDLS, YYNGEE. This CDR3 contains 15 residues. The CDR3: CASSGAWGRAGELFF. The CDR3 DNA reads as TGTGCCAGCAGCGGAGCTTGGGGGAGGGCCGGGGAGCTGTTTTTT.

This rearrangement joins TRBV4-1 to TRBJ2-1; 10 bases line up with TRBD2. The J segment lost 10 bases and the V segment lost 5 bases, leaving 8 bases of the junction unmatched. CDR3 size: 14 residues. The germline gives CDR1 MGHRA, CDR2 YSYEKL. This CDR3 is CASSFSGRMKEQFF. Written as DNA, the CDR3 is TGCGCCAGCAGCTTTAGCGGGAGGATGAAGGAGCAGTTCTTC.

J is TRBJ1-5 and V is TRBV19; 7 bases line up with TRBD1. Per the germline V gene, CDR1 is LNHDA and CDR2 is SQIVND (reference sequence). The CDR3 has 15 residues. J was trimmed by 4 bases and V by 5 bases; bases with no gene match: 8. In DNA form, the CDR3 reads TGTGCCAGTAGTCCACACGGGGGACAGAATCAGCCCCAGCATTTT. As protein: CASSPHGGQNQPQHF.

This chain joins TRBV3-1 (or the pseudogene TRBV3-2) and TRBJ2-1, with 7 bases fitting TRBD1. This CDR3 region has 16 residues. Germline CDR1 is LGHDT and CDR2 is YNNKEL (reference sequence). V gave up 3 bases and J gave up 1 base; unmatched junction bases: 6. The CDR3, as DNA: TGTGCCAGCAGCCATTCGGACAGGTGGTCCTACAATGAGCAGTTCTTC. Protein product: CASSHSDRWSYNEQFF.

The chain couples TRBV29-1 to TRBJ2-2; the match to TRBD2 covers 7 bases. Germline-derived CDR1 and CDR2 are SQVTM and ANQGSEA. Trimming cost V 1 base and J 5 bases; bases outside gene matches: 10. The CDR3 is 16 residues long. The CDR3 loop is CSVEARVGGPTGELFF. The CDR3 DNA follows: TGCAGCGTTGAAGCCCGCGTGGGAGGGCCAACCGGGGAGCTGTTTTTT.

This rearrangement joins TRBV7-7 to TRBJ2-5, with TRBD2 identical over 10 bases. CDR3 length: 15 residues. V gave up 3 bases and J gave up 1 base; unmatched junction bases: 2. From germline, CDR1 is SSHAT and CDR2 FNYEAQ (reference sequence). CDR3 nucleotide sequence: TGTGCCAGCAGCTTTAGCGGGAGGACCCAAGAGACCCAGTACTTC. It codes for CASSFSGRTQETQYF.